Listed below are T cell receptor beta chains from one sample, sequenced in a study of blood T cell repertoires in COVID-19. The assay was immunoSEQ multiplex PCR, and TCRdb's table has in-frame clones only and misses some. The sample includes under 450,000 clones, roughly 80% of them seen just once. Material for sequencing was PBMCs or T cells enriched from blood (not recorded which). These receptors all stem from a woman aged 45 to 65 who had recovered from COVID-19. Both conserved end residues are part of each CDR3. D genes are given only for firm matches. Clone size is stated in some rows and not others, as once, few, many or a class when expanded.

abundance: NA
len: 14
d_gene: TRBD2
v_gene: TRBV18
j_gene: TRBJ2-5
CDR3aa: CASSATSGLETQYF

abundance: NA
len: 17
d_gene: TRBD2
v_gene: TRBV27
j_gene: TRBJ2-1
CDR3aa: CASSLIAGGTLYNEQFF

abundance: NA
len: 14
d_gene: NA
v_gene: TRBV19
j_gene: TRBJ1-2
CDR3aa: CASSNSGLPYGYTF

abundance: NA
len: 14
d_gene: NA
v_gene: TRBV7-6
j_gene: TRBJ2-1
CDR3aa: CASSLVHEGYEQFF

abundance: NA
len: 17
d_gene: TRBD1
v_gene: TRBV7-3
j_gene: TRBJ1-1
CDR3aa: CASSLNGQGLGDTEAFF

abundance: NA
len: 15
d_gene: NA
v_gene: TRBV2
j_gene: TRBJ1-4
CDR3aa: CASSEAGGREEKLFF

abundance: once
len: 16
d_gene: NA
v_gene: TRBV3-1/TRBV3-2
j_gene: TRBJ2-3
CDR3aa: CASSQGLGLRTDTQYF

abundance: NA
len: 14
d_gene: TRBD1
v_gene: TRBV5-1
j_gene: TRBJ2-7
CDR3aa: CASSSPQGAREQYF

abundance: NA
len: 11
d_gene: NA
v_gene: TRBV30
j_gene: TRBJ1-1
CDR3aa: CAWTELGEAFF

abundance: NA
len: 14
d_gene: NA
v_gene: TRBV7-8
j_gene: TRBJ1-1
CDR3aa: CASSLLVTSTEAFF

abundance: few
len: 17
d_gene: TRBD2
v_gene: TRBV4-1
j_gene: TRBJ2-5
CDR3aa: CASRPSGSGMGIETQYF

abundance: NA
len: 17
d_gene: NA
v_gene: TRBV27
j_gene: TRBJ2-6
CDR3aa: CASSFFAGGSGANVLTF

abundance: NA
len: 14
d_gene: NA
v_gene: TRBV7-9
j_gene: TRBJ1-1
CDR3aa: CASSLQGTTTEAFF

abundance: NA
len: 15
d_gene: TRBD1
v_gene: TRBV5-5
j_gene: TRBJ1-1
CDR3aa: CASSPRTGMNTEAFF

abundance: NA
len: 21
d_gene: TRBD1
v_gene: TRBV19
j_gene: TRBJ2-3
CDR3aa: CASSAPWARDRSHTSTDTQYF

abundance: NA
len: 12
d_gene: TRBD1
v_gene: TRBV6-5
j_gene: TRBJ1-2
CDR3aa: CASSPGGYGYTF

abundance: NA
len: 16
d_gene: TRBD1
v_gene: TRBV6-5
j_gene: TRBJ1-3
CDR3aa: CASSSGQGKSGNTIYF

abundance: NA
len: 15
d_gene: NA
v_gene: TRBV25-1
j_gene: TRBJ1-1
CDR3aa: CASSESVIMNTEAFF

abundance: NA
len: 16
d_gene: TRBD2
v_gene: TRBV6-4
j_gene: TRBJ2-2
CDR3aa: CASSALAGGRTGELFF

abundance: NA
len: 17
d_gene: TRBD1
v_gene: TRBV25-1
j_gene: TRBJ2-6
CDR3aa: CASSERTGRSGANVLTF

abundance: NA
len: 14
d_gene: TRBD1
v_gene: TRBV9
j_gene: TRBJ2-3
CDR3aa: CASSVTGQGDTQYF

abundance: NA
len: 16
d_gene: NA
v_gene: TRBV2
j_gene: TRBJ2-5
CDR3aa: CASSDWTLKPQETQYF

abundance: NA
len: 13
d_gene: NA
v_gene: TRBV2
j_gene: TRBJ1-1
CDR3aa: CASNLAPSTEAFF

abundance: NA
len: 15
d_gene: NA
v_gene: TRBV7-8
j_gene: TRBJ1-5
CDR3aa: CASSLGGSISQPQHF

abundance: few
len: 12
d_gene: NA
v_gene: TRBV29-1
j_gene: TRBJ2-1
CDR3aa: CSVQRIYNEQFF

abundance: few
len: 17
d_gene: TRBD2
v_gene: TRBV2
j_gene: TRBJ2-3
CDR3aa: CASSEEFSGSLLDTQYF

abundance: NA
len: 9
d_gene: NA
v_gene: TRBV20-1
j_gene: TRBJ1-2
CDR3aa: CSARANYTF

abundance: NA
len: 18
d_gene: TRBD1
v_gene: TRBV2
j_gene: TRBJ1-5
CDR3aa: CASSYFLWTGDSNQPQHF

abundance: NA
len: 15
d_gene: TRBD1
v_gene: TRBV11-3
j_gene: TRBJ1-3
CDR3aa: CASGRTGGSGNTIYF

abundance: few
len: 16
d_gene: TRBD1
v_gene: TRBV27
j_gene: TRBJ1-1
CDR3aa: CASSLSGATGVAEAFF

abundance: NA
len: 16
d_gene: TRBD1
v_gene: TRBV30
j_gene: TRBJ1-2
CDR3aa: CAWREEGQGHWYGYTF

abundance: NA
len: 11
d_gene: NA
v_gene: TRBV19
j_gene: TRBJ2-3
CDR3aa: CASSYTDTQYF

abundance: once
len: 16
d_gene: NA
v_gene: TRBV6-4
j_gene: TRBJ2-1
CDR3aa: CASSRRWDTEYSEQFF

abundance: NA
len: 13
d_gene: NA
v_gene: TRBV19
j_gene: TRBJ1-1
CDR3aa: CASSVQGRTEAFF

abundance: NA
len: 15
d_gene: NA
v_gene: TRBV5-4
j_gene: TRBJ2-5
CDR3aa: CASSLGAGAQETQYF

abundance: NA
len: 13
d_gene: NA
v_gene: TRBV18
j_gene: TRBJ2-1
CDR3aa: CASSPIDRNEQFF

abundance: NA
len: 14
d_gene: TRBD1
v_gene: TRBV7-2
j_gene: TRBJ2-7
CDR3aa: CASSMGQVPYEQYF

abundance: once
len: 14
d_gene: NA
v_gene: TRBV7-2
j_gene: TRBJ2-3
CDR3aa: CASSREPSHYLQYF

abundance: NA
len: 13
d_gene: NA
v_gene: TRBV19
j_gene: TRBJ1-1
CDR3aa: CASSLDMNTEAFF

abundance: NA
len: 15
d_gene: NA
v_gene: TRBV30
j_gene: TRBJ1-6
CDR3aa: CAWSVSRQGFSPLHF